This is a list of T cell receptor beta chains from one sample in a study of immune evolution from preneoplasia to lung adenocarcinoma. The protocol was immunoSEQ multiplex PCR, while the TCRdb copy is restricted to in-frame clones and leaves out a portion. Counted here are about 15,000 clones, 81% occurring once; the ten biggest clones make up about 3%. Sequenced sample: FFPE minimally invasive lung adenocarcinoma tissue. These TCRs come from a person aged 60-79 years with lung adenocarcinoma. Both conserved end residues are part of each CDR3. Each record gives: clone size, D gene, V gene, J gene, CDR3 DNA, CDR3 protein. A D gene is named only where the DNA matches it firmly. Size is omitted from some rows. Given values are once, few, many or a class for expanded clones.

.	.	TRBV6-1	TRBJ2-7	TGTGCCAGCAGTGGGGGGTCAGAGGCCTACGAGCAGTACTTC	CASSGGSEAYEQYF
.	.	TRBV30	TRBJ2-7	TGTGCCTGGCGGGGAACTAGAAGCTCCTACGAGCAGTACTTC	CAWRGTRSSYEQYF
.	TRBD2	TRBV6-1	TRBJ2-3	TGTGCCAGCAGTGATTTGGCGAGCGGGGGCGCAGATACGCAGTATTTT	CASSDLASGGADTQYF
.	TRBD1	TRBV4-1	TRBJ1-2	TGCGCCAGCAGCCAGGGACAGGGCCATGGCTACACCTTC	CASSQGQGHGYTF
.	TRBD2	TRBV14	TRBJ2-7	TGTGCCAGCAGCCCCAACGGAGGACTAGCGGGAGTGCGAGAGCAGTACTTC	CASSPNGGLAGVREQYF
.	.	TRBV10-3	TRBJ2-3	TGTGCCACGAGGTCAGGAGATACGCAGTATTTT	CATRSGDTQYF
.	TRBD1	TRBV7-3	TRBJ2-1	TGTGCCAGCAGCCCTGACAGGGGGCATGAGGAGCAGTTCTTC	CASSPDRGHEEQFF
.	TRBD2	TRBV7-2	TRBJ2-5	TGTGCCAGCGCCGCGACTAGCGGAGAGACCCAGTACTTC	CASAATSGETQYF
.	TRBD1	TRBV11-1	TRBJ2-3	TGTGCCAGCAACCGGGACAGTTTCACAGATACGCAGTATTTT	CASNRDSFTDTQYF
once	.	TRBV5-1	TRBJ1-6	TGCGCCAGCAGCTTGGATGGCAGGGGTAATTCACCCCTCCACTTT	CASSLDGRGNSPLHF
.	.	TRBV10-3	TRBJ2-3	TGTGCCATCAGTGCCCTAGACCTTGGTACGCAGTATTTT	CAISALDLGTQYF
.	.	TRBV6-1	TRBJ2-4	TGTGCCAGCAGTTCGGGACTCCCTAAGTACTTC	CASSSGLPKYF
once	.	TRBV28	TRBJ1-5	TGTGCCAGCAGTTTAGGCCCCGGAGGCAATCAGCCCCAGCATTTT	CASSLGPGGNQPQHF
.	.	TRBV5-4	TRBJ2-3	TGTGCCAGCAGCCCCACCCCCAGCACAGATACGCAGTATTTT	CASSPTPSTDTQYF
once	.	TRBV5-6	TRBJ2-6	TGTGCCAGCAGCTCTGTCATAGTAAGCTCTGGGGCCAACGTCCTGACTTTC	CASSSVIVSSGANVLTF
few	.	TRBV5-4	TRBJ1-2	TGTGCCAGCAGCCATCTGGGTAACGGCTATGGCTACACCTTC	CASSHLGNGYGYTF
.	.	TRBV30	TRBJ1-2	TGTGCCTGGAGTTCAGGCTCGAGCTGGGGCTACACCTTC	CAWSSGSSWGYTF
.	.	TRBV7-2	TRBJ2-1	TGTGCCAGCAGCTTAGTAATCAGGAGCTACAATGAGCAGTTCTTC	CASSLVIRSYNEQFF
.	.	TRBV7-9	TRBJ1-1	TGTGCCAGCAGCTCCCTCATCCCTGAAACTGAAGCTTTCTTT	CASSSLIPETEAFF
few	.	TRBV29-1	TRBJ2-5	TGCAGCGGTCATGGTAGTTCGCAAGAGACCCAGTACTTC	CSGHGSSQETQYF
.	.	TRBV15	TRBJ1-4	TGTGCCACCAGGCGGTCAGGGGCCTCAACTAATGAAAAACTGTTTTTT	CATRRSGASTNEKLFF
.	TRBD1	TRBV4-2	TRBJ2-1	TGTGCCAGCAGCCCGATTGGGACAGGGAATGAGCAGTTCTTC	CASSPIGTGNEQFF
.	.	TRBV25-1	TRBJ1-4	TGTGCCAGCAGTTGGAATGAAAAACTGTTTTTT	CASSWNEKLFF
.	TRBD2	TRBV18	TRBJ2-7	TGTGCCAGCTCACCACGAGCGGGAGGCCCCTACGAGCAGTACTTC	CASSPRAGGPYEQYF
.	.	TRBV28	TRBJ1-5	TGTGCCAGCAGTTTATACGTCTCATATAGCAATCAGCCCCAGCATTTT	CASSLYVSYSNQPQHF
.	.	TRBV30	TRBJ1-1	TGTGCCTGGAGCGGCTTCAGGGGTCTAATCGCTGAAGCTTTCTTT	CAWSGFRGLIAEAFF
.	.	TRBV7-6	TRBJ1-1	TGTGCCAGCAGCAAAGACACTAACACTGAAGCTTTCTTT	CASSKDTNTEAFF
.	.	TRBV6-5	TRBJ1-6	TGTGCCAGCAGTTACTCCTGGGGGGATAGTTCACCCCTCCACTTT	CASSYSWGDSSPLHF
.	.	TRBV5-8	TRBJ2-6	TGTGCCAGCCGAGTAGATCATCCACACAAGTCGGGCCAACGCCTGACTTTC	CASRVDHPHKSGQRLTF
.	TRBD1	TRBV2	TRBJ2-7	TGTGCCAGCGAACCGGGACAGGGTGTGTTGGAGCAGTACTTC	CASEPGQGVLEQYF
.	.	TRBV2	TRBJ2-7	TGTGCCAGCAGTGAAGCGGGGCGGAAGCAGTACTTC	CASSEAGRKQYF
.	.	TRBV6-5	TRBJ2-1	TGTGCCAGCAGGCATTATCCTGGGGATGAGCAGTTCTTC	CASRHYPGDEQFF
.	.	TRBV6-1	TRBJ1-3	TGTGCCAGCCAGACGTACCCTGGAAACACCATATATTTT	CASQTYPGNTIYF
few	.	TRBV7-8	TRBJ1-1	TGTGCCAGCACCTCCCAGGGTGGCACTGAAGCTTTCTTT	CASTSQGGTEAFF
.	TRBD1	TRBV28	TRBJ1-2	TGTGCCAGCAGTTTATGGGGACAGAACTATGGCTACACCTTC	CASSLWGQNYGYTF
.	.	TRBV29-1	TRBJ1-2	TGCAGCGTTCTACAGTACTATGGCTACACCTTC	CSVLQYYGYTF
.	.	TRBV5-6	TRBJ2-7	TGTGCCAGCAGCTTGGACGGAAACTACGAGCAGTACTTC	CASSLDGNYEQYF
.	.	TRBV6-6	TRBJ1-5	TGTGCCAGCAGACGACAGTTGATGGGCAATCAGCCCCAGCATTTT	CASRRQLMGNQPQHF
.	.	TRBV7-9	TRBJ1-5	TGTGCCAGCAGCTTAGGTGGAGAGCCCCAGCATTTT	CASSLGGEPQHF
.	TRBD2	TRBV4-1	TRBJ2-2	TGCGCCAGCAGCCGGGCGGAAGGGCTAGCGGGGGCTCGGGCCGGGGAGCTGTTTTTT	CASSRAEGLAGARAGELFF
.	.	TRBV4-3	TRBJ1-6	TGCGCCAGCAGCCAAGATATGGGGGCCTATAATTCACCCCTCCACTTT	CASSQDMGAYNSPLHF
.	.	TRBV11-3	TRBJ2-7	TGTGCCAGCAGCTCCAGGGGTTCCTACGAGCAGTACTTC	CASSSRGSYEQYF
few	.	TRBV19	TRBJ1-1	TGTGCCAGTAGTATGAACAGACACACTGAAGCTTTCTTT	CASSMNRHTEAFF
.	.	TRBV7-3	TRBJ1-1	TGTGCCAGCAGCTTAAAAACAGGGTCTGGAAAGACTGAAGCTTTCTTT	CASSLKTGSGKTEAFF
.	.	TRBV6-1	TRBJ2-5	TGTGCCAGCAAACTCACACAGGGTGGCGAGACCCAGTACTTC	CASKLTQGGETQYF
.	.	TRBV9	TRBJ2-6	TGTGCCAGCACGGGTCGGACTGGGGCCAACGTCCTGACTTTC	CASTGRTGANVLTF
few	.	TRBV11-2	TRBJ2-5	TGTGCCAGCAGCCTCCGGCCCCAAGAGACCCAGTACTTC	CASSLRPQETQYF
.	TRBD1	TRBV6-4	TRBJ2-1	TGTGCCAGCAGCGTCCGGGACAGGGGCAATGAGCAGTTCTTC	CASSVRDRGNEQFF
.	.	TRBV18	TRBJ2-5	TGTGCCAGCTCACCAGGGGTTGCCAGGGGTCAAGAGACCCAGTACTTC	CASSPGVARGQETQYF
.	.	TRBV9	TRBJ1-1	TGTGCCAGCAGCCCGGCCGGGACGGCGAACACTGAAGCTTTCTTT	CASSPAGTANTEAFF
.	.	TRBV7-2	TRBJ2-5	TGTGCCAGCAGCCGGGCTAGCGAGAAAGAGACCCAGTACTTC	CASSRASEKETQYF
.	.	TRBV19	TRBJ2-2	TGTGCCAGTAGTCTAACAGCAAGAACCGGGGAGCTGTTTTTT	CASSLTARTGELFF
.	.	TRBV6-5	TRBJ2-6	TGTGCCAGCAGTTTGATGGGGCACTCTGGGGCCAACGTCCTGACTTTC	CASSLMGHSGANVLTF
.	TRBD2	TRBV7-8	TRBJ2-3	TGTGCCAGCGTGAACCTAGCGGGAGTGGCAGATACGCAGTATTTT	CASVNLAGVADTQYF
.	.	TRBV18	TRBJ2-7	TGTGCCAGCTCAACCCTTCCAGGGGGGCTCGACTACGAGCAGTACTTC	CASSTLPGGLDYEQYF